Below, 21 T cell receptor beta chains from the same sample are listed, as sequenced in a study of control samples from healthy donors and cancer patients (dated by TCRdb to the early 2020s). The method behind the library was the immunoSEQ multiplex PCR assay. This is the immuneACCESS table as TCRdb keeps it, with only in-frame sequences that have V and J called. A part of the clones is gone; compared with another copy, unresolved V genes explain less than half, and the rest is unexplained. The sample has some 96,000 clones on record, more than 85% of them singletons. The ten top clones hold about 20% of the sample. Sequencing was carried out using blood. The origin of the receptors is a woman in her forties or fifties in good health.

CDR3 nucleotide sequence: TGTGCCAGCAGCCTAATAGCTCCAGCCACAGATACGCAGTATTTT. It specifies CASSLIAPATDTQYF. The V and J genes are TRBV7-9 and TRBJ2-3; D ambiguous. The CDR3 extends over 15 amino acids. Deletions cut 5 bases from V and 2 bases from J, with 14 bases between. Germline CDR1 reads SEHNR; CDR2 reads FQNEAQ (reference sequence).

The genes are TRBV6-2 or TRBV6-3 and TRBJ2-7; 7 bases fit TRBD2. The CDR3 runs 15 residues. Germline values: CDR1 MNHEY, CDR2 SVGEGT. The J segment lost 3 bases and the V segment lost 6 bases, leaving 11 bases of the junction unmatched. The CDR3 sequence is CASSSESGNDYEQYV. CDR3 in DNA: TGTGCCAGCAGCTCTGAAAGCGGGAATGACTACGAGCAGTACGTC.

In DNA, the CDR3 is TGTGCCATTGCAGTACGGCAGGGCGATTCACCCCTCCACTTT. Protein product: CAIAVRQGDSPLHF. The chain carries TRBV10-3 and TRBJ1-6; possible D gene TRBD1, 5 bases. The CDR3 consists of 14 residues. Trimming cost V 9 bases and J 8 bases, with 17 bases left between them. The germline V gene encodes CDR1 ENHRY and CDR2 SYGVKD.

The V call is TRBV6-6, the J call TRBJ2-7; 12 bases agree with TRBD2. Trimming took 7 bases from V and 3 from J; bases not matched to a gene: 4. The germline V gene has CDR1 MNHNY and CDR2 SVGAGI (reference sequence). The CDR3 extends over 14 amino acids. The CDR3 sequence is CASIQTSGGYEQYF. The DNA for the CDR3 is TGTGCCAGCATCCAGACTAGCGGGGGCTACGAGCAGTACTTC.

The chain is built from TRBV4-1 and TRBJ2-3; TRBD2 is a possible D gene (6 bases). Trimming removed 0 bases from V and 2 bases from J, with 15 bases in between. Germline V gene data show CDR1 as MGHRA and CDR2 as YSYEKL. This CDR3 contains 17 residues. CDR3 in amino acids: CASSQEVSDYVTDTQYF. In DNA, the CDR3 is TGCGCCAGCAGCCAAGAGGTCTCGGACTATGTCACAGATACGCAGTATTTT.

The rearrangement uses TRBV7-2 and TRBJ2-7, with unresolved D. In germline, CDR1 is SGHTA, CDR2 FQGNSA. Trimming took 5 bases from V and 2 from J, leaving 10 bases between them. The CDR3 has 13 amino acids. The CDR3 here is CASSARGAYEQYF. DNA for the CDR3: TGTGCCAGCAGCGCTCGTGGGGCCTACGAGCAGTACTTC.

This chain joins TRBV15 and TRBJ2-2; D ambiguous. This CDR3 has 13 amino acids. Germline CDR1 LNHNV, CDR2 YYDKDF (reference sequence). The CDR3 region is CGASQLSSGELFF. In DNA form, the CDR3 reads TGTGGAGCATCTCAGCTCTCCAGCGGGGAGCTGTTTTTT.

DNA for the CDR3: TGTGCCAGCTCACTTTTGGCTGGGGGGAGACGGGAGACCCAGTACTTC. Encoded protein: CASSLLAGGRRETQYF. The chain links TRBV18 to TRBJ2-5; D is possibly TRBD2 (6 bases). This CDR3 has 16 residues. V lost 4 bases and J lost 5, with 20 bases in between. CDR1 is KGHSH, CDR2 LQKENI, per germline.

The chain is built from TRBV24-1 and TRBJ2-7, with D possibly matching TRBD2 (6 bases). The V gene's germline CDR1 is KGHDR and CDR2 SFDVKD. V was clipped by 1 base and J by 5 bases, with 29 bases between them. This CDR3 is built from 20 residues. Here the CDR3 DNA reads TGTGCCACCAGTGATTTTATTCCCCGTGGGGGGACCAGACCCAGGGACGAGCAGTACGTC. Residues: CATSDFIPRGGTRPRDEQYV.

This chain joins TRBV30 and TRBJ2-1, with D possibly matching TRBD2 (5 bases). CDR1 is GTSNPN, CDR2 SVGIG, per germline (reference sequence). This CDR3 has 13 amino acids. V was cut by 1 base and J by 3 bases, with 7 bases left in between. CDR3: CAWSETNYNEQFF. CDR3 coding DNA: TGTGCCTGGAGTGAGACTAACTACAATGAGCAGTTCTTC.

The V and J genes are TRBV30 and TRBJ2-1; D might be TRBD2 (6 bases). V was clipped by 0 bases and J by 6 bases, with 18 bases between them. This CDR3 is 16 amino acids long. Looked up from germline, CDR1 is GTSNPN and CDR2 is SVGIG (reference sequence). The CDR3 is CAWSVRGSGVVNEQFF. The CDR3 bases are TGTGCCTGGAGTGTACGGGGCTCGGGAGTTGTCAATGAGCAGTTCTTC.

The V and J genes are TRBV7-9 and TRBJ1-4; no clear D gene. The length of the CDR3 is 15 residues. Germline V gene lookup returns CDR1 SEHNR and CDR2 FQNEAQ (reference sequence). The germline V and J ends were trimmed by 2 bases and 6 bases, with 13 bases remaining between them. The CDR3 is CASSLLAVRDEKLFF. The CDR3 nucleotides read TGTGCCAGCAGCTTATTGGCAGTGAGGGATGAAAAACTGTTTTTT.

This clone has only one observation. This chain uses TRBV18 with TRBJ2-1; D perhaps matches TRBD2 (5 bases). This CDR3 region has 17 residues. The germline V gene has CDR1 KGHSH and CDR2 LQKENI. Between the trimmed V and J ends, which lost 3 bases and 0 bases, there was a span of 15 bases. CDR3 loop: CASSPLHPGNSYNEQFF. The CDR3 region has the DNA TGTGCCAGCTCACCGCTTCACCCCGGGAACTCCTACAATGAGCAGTTCTTC.

The chain uses TRBV10-3 and TRBJ2-1; D possibly corresponds to TRBD2 (5 bases). The V gene's germline CDR1 is ENHRY and CDR2 SYGVKD. This CDR3 comprises 14 residues. Trimming took off 0 bases at V and 7 bases at J, with 10 bases between the two ends. The CDR3 reads CAISESFSENEQFF. DNA for the CDR3: TGTGCCATCAGTGAGTCCTTTAGCGAGAATGAGCAGTTCTTC.

Worth noting for this clone: This may come from a read error, since a much larger clone is one base off. This CDR3 reads CASSYEEQETQYF. CDR3 DNA: TGTGCCAGCAGTTACGAGGAGCAAGAGACCCAGTACTTC. The V call is TRBV6-5, the J call TRBJ2-5; no clear D gene. This CDR3 region has 13 residues. Germline loops: CDR1 MNHEY, CDR2 SVGAGI. V dropped 2 bases and J dropped 2 bases, with 6 bases sitting between them.

The rearrangement links TRBV10-2 to TRBJ2-3; D is ambiguous. Germline lookup yields CDR1 WSHSY and CDR2 SAAADI. The CDR3 totals 13 residues. Trimming took off 7 bases at V and 5 bases at J, with 13 bases between the two ends. The CDR3 protein is CASTSVRGDTQYF. Written as DNA, the CDR3 is TGCGCCAGCACCTCGGTTCGAGGAGATACGCAGTATTTT.

In this sample, this clone turned up a few times. J is TRBJ1-3 and V is TRBV3-1 (or the pseudogene TRBV3-2), with D uncertain. Trimming cost V 4 bases and J 4 bases, with 8 bases left between them. This CDR3 is built from 13 residues. CDR1 and CDR2 from the germline V gene are LGHDT and YNNKEL (reference sequence). The CDR3 nucleotides read TGTGCCAGCAGCCCGCAGTGGGGAAACACCATATATTTT. Translation: CASSPQWGNTIYF.

The chain combines TRBV6-5 with TRBJ1-1; 8 bases agree with TRBD1. J gave up 1 base and V 6 bases, and 4 bases lay outside the gene matches. Per the germline V gene, CDR1 is MNHEY and CDR2 is SVGAGI. This CDR3 contains 14 residues. CDR3 amino acids: CASRTGTGNTEAFF. CDR3 sequence (DNA): TGTGCCAGCAGGACCGGGACAGGGAACACTGAAGCTTTCTTT.

The chain recombines TRBV19 with TRBJ1-1, with D possibly TRBD1 on 5 matching bases. Trimming shortened V by 7 bases and J by 5 bases, and 17 bases separated the two germline ends. The CDR3 sequence is 14 residues long. The germline CDR1 and CDR2 sequences are LNHDA and SQIVND (reference sequence). The CDR3 DNA is TGTGCCAGTATTCCGCCTGGGGGGAGAACTGAAGCTTTCTTT. Its protein is CASIPPGGRTEAFF.

V is TRBV10-3 and J is TRBJ1-4, with D uncertain. The CDR3 runs 14 residues. Trimming pared 2 bases from V and 3 bases from J, leaving 7 bases between. Per germline, CDR1 ENHRY and CDR2 SYGVKD. CDR3 in amino acids: CAISEGSANEKLFF. The CDR3, as DNA: TGTGCCATCAGTGAGGGGTCAGCTAATGAAAAACTGTTTTTT.

This rearrangement joins TRBV12-3 or TRBV12-4 to TRBJ1-5; D call uncertain. The CDR3 contains 13 residues. V was shortened by 3 bases and J by 0 bases, with 3 bases between the two germline ends. The CDR3 sequence: CASSFDSNQPQHF. As DNA, the CDR3 is TGTGCCAGCAGTTTTGATAGCAATCAGCCCCAGCATTTT.